This passage covers 29 T cell receptor beta chains from one sample sequenced in a study of cytomegalovirus exposure and HLA in healthy donors. PCR primers comprised 60 Vbeta and 13 Jbeta primers. Sequenced by immunoSEQ multiplex PCR; TCRdb stores in-frame clones only, minus some. The sample shows about 81,000 clones, 85% to 90% of them seen only once. The specimen was PBMCs. These receptors were collected from a man aged 18-30 years in good health and CMV-seronegative.

The DNA for the CDR3 is TGTGCCAGCAGCGTTGGGCAGAACTCCTACAATGAGCAGTTCTTC. Its translation is CASSVGQNSYNEQFF. The V and J genes are TRBV9 and TRBJ2-1; D not certain. Trimming cost V 2 bases and J 0 bases, with 9 bases left between them. The germline gives CDR1 SGDLS, CDR2 YYNGEE. The length of the CDR3 is 15 residues.

The CDR3 region has the DNA TGTGCCAGCTCACCAGCCCGATCGGGCCGGGGCCAAGAGACCCAGTACTTC. It specifies CASSPARSGRGQETQYF. The chain has TRBV18 and TRBJ2-5; tentatively, D is TRBD2 (5 bases). CDR1 and CDR2 (germline): KGHSH, LQKENI. With 2 bases removed from V and 1 base from J, the gap between germline ends came to 17 bases. The length of the CDR3 is 17 residues.

This chain links TRBV4-3 with TRBJ2-2; D perhaps matches TRBD1 (6 bases). The CDR3 spans 16 residues. V was cut by 0 bases and J by 5 bases, with 13 bases left in between. Germline V gene data show CDR1 as LGHNA and CDR2 as YSLEER. CDR3 DNA: TGCGCCAGCAGCCAAGAGCTGGGGGCATCAACCGGGGAGCTGTTTTTT. Its translation: CASSQELGASTGELFF.

The count of this clone is one. This chain links TRBV7-3 with TRBJ2-7; 15 bases agree with TRBD2. Germline trimming cut 5 bases from V and 4 bases from J; bases unmatched to any gene: 6. This CDR3 spans 16 amino acids. CDR1 is SGHTA and CDR2 is FQGTGA in the germline V gene. This CDR3 is CASSNGLAGGFYEQYF. The CDR3 nucleotides read TGTGCCAGCAGCAATGGACTAGCGGGAGGGTTTTACGAGCAGTACTTC.

This CDR3 is CASSGGRLGTDTQYF. In DNA form, the CDR3 reads TGTGCCAGCAGTGGCGGGAGATTAGGCACAGATACGCAGTATTTT. This chain joins TRBV6-6 and TRBJ2-3, with TRBD2 matching 7 bases. Germline lookup yields CDR1 MNHNY and CDR2 SVGAGI (reference sequence). V shed 5 bases, J shed 1 base, and the junction held 6 bases outside the gene matches. The CDR3 is made up of 15 amino acids.

About this clone itself: One end of the junction does not line up with germline, which may come from a read error. V is TRBV7-9 and J is TRBJ2-3; 9 bases line up with TRBD2. Per the germline V gene, CDR1 is SEHNR and CDR2 is FQNEAQ (reference sequence). There are 17 residues in the CDR3. CDR3 loop: CSSSSFSGSGDADTQYF. Here the CDR3 DNA reads TGTTCCAGCAGCTCATTTAGCGGGAGTGGGGACGCAGATACGCAGTATTTT.

J is TRBJ2-1 and V is TRBV18, with TRBD2 matching over 10 bases. CDR1 KGHSH and CDR2 LQKENI come from the germline V gene. CDR3 size: 17 residues. The V gene end was trimmed by 1 base and the J gene end by 8 bases; junction bases not matched to a gene: 11. CDR3: CASSPLPLAGVGYEQFF. The CDR3 nucleotides are TGTGCCAGCTCACCACTGCCCCTAGCGGGAGTCGGATATGAGCAGTTCTTC.

The J gene is TRBJ2-2, the V gene TRBV6-5; maybe TRBD2 (6 bases). From germline, CDR1 is MNHEY and CDR2 SVGAGI. V was shortened by 6 bases and J by 2 bases, with 10 bases between the two germline ends. There are 14 residues in the CDR3. The DNA of the CDR3 is TGTGCCAGCAGCAACGGGGGAAACACCGGGGAGCTGTTTTTT. The encoded protein is CASSNGGNTGELFF.

This clone was recorded a few times. V and J are TRBV5-4 and TRBJ1-1; 8 positions match TRBD1. Trimming removed 7 bases from V and 4 bases from J; junction bases left unmatched: 9. In germline, CDR1 is SGHNT, CDR2 YYREEE (reference sequence). This CDR3 is 14 amino acids long. The CDR3 sequence is CASGTGGKITEAFF. CDR3 coding DNA: TGTGCCAGCGGGACAGGCGGGAAGATCACTGAAGCTTTCTTT. The whole variable domain, remainder taken from reference TRBV5-4 and TRBJ1-1, is ETGVTQSPTHLIKTRGQQVTLRCSSQSGHNTVSWYQQALGQGPQFIFQYYREEENGRGNFPPRFSGLQFPNYSSELNVNALELDDSALYLCASGTGGKITEAFFGQGTRLTVV.

The V call is TRBV7-2, the J call TRBJ2-4; 7 nucleotides agree with TRBD1. This CDR3 has 15 residues. Trimming took 1 base from V and 4 from J; bases not matched to a gene: 4. CDR1 and CDR2 from the germline V gene are SGHTA and FQGNSA. In DNA form, the CDR3 reads TGTGCCAGCAGCTTAGGCAACAGGGGTAAAAACATTCAGTACTTC. Translating it yields CASSLGNRGKNIQYF.

The rearrangement uses TRBV28 and TRBJ2-7; 11 positions match TRBD1. The V and J ends lost 5 bases and 3 bases, in that order; junction bases with no gene match: 6. Germline CDR1 and CDR2: MDHEN and SYDVKM. The CDR3 loop spans 15 amino acids. This chain's CDR3 is CASSPGGTGGYEQYF. CDR3 bases: TGTGCCAGCAGTCCCGGAGGGACAGGGGGCTACGAGCAGTACTTC. The full variable domain, its missing parts supplied by reference TRBV28 and TRBJ2-7, is DVKVTQSSRYLVKRTGEKVFLECVQDMDHENMFWYRQDPGLGLRLIYFSYDVKMKEKGDIPEGYSVSREKKERFSLILESASTNQTSMYLCASSPGGTGGYEQYFGPGTRLTVT.

This chain links TRBV5-1 with TRBJ2-5; 12 bases agree with TRBD2. Germline V CDR1 and CDR2: SGHRS, YFSETQ. The CDR3 extends over 18 amino acids. Trimming cost V 0 bases and J 1 base; bases outside gene matches: 7. The CDR3 protein is CASSLAAGLAGLQETQYF. CDR3 sequence (DNA): TGCGCCAGCAGCTTGGCCGCGGGACTAGCGGGTCTCCAAGAGACCCAGTACTTC.

This clone was observed once. CDR3 sequence (DNA): TGTGCCAGCAGCGTAGGGGGAGGGGGTTACAATGAGCAGTTCTTC. This codes for CASSVGGGGYNEQFF. The chain combines TRBV9 with TRBJ2-1, with a tentative D call TRBD2 (7 bases). Trimming took off 0 bases at V and 4 bases at J, with 11 bases between the two ends. The CDR3 is 15 residues long. CDR1 is SGDLS, CDR2 YYNGEE, per germline.

This chain joins TRBV5-4 and TRBJ2-5; 10 bases line up with TRBD2. Losses at the gene ends were 0 bases for V and 4 bases for J; bases not matched to a gene: 9. Germline loops: CDR1 SGHNT, CDR2 YYREEE (reference sequence). The length of the CDR3 is 17 residues. The CDR3 protein is CASSLAGIAGGGETQYF. CDR3 coding DNA: TGTGCCAGCAGCTTGGCCGGGATAGCGGGAGGAGGAGAGACCCAGTACTTC.

The J gene is TRBJ2-7, the V gene TRBV18; 7 bases match TRBD1. Germline lookup yields CDR1 KGHSH and CDR2 LQKENI. The CDR3 covers 13 residues. V shed 2 bases and J 3 bases; nucleotides not matched to a gene: 1. CDR3 in DNA: TGTGCCAGCTCACCAAACAGGGGCTACGAGCAGTACTTC. Its translation is CASSPNRGYEQYF.

The rearrangement links TRBV5-6 to TRBJ2-1, with TRBD2 identical over 8 bases. Per the germline V gene, CDR1 is SGHDT and CDR2 is YYEEEE. The length of the CDR3 is 15 residues. With 1 base clipped from V and 11 bases from J, the junction kept 11 bases outside the gene matches. The CDR3 reads CASSLIAGIGGQQFF. DNA of the CDR3: TGTGCCAGCAGCTTGATAGCGGGGATAGGGGGGCAGCAGTTCTTC.

The rearrangement joins TRBV28 to TRBJ2-7, with 11 bases matching TRBD2. Germline V gene data show CDR1 as MDHEN and CDR2 as SYDVKM. This CDR3 comprises 12 residues. Germline trimming cut 6 bases from V and 6 bases from J; bases unmatched to any gene: 1. CDR3 nucleotides: TGTGCCAGCAGACTAGCGGGAGCCGAGCAGTACTTC. This gives the protein CASRLAGAEQYF. Combining the CDR3 with reference TRBV28 and TRBJ2-7 gives the whole variable domain DVKVTQSSRYLVKRTGEKVFLECVQDMDHENMFWYRQDPGLGLRLIYFSYDVKMKEKGDIPEGYSVSREKKERFSLILESASTNQTSMYLCASRLAGAEQYFGPGTRLTVT.

V usage is TRBV19 and J usage is TRBJ2-2; the match to TRBD1 covers 7 bases. CDR1 and CDR2 from the germline V gene are LNHDA and SQIVND (reference sequence). This CDR3 region has 17 residues. V shed 7 bases and J 0 bases; nucleotides not matched to a gene: 11. The CDR3 protein is CASISGPGQTNTGELFF. The CDR3 bases are TGTGCCAGTATTTCCGGCCCGGGACAGACGAACACCGGGGAGCTGTTTTTT.

The chain couples TRBV28 to TRBJ1-2; 10 bases are shared with TRBD1. Germline V gene lookup returns CDR1 MDHEN and CDR2 SYDVKM. V trimming: 5 bases; J trimming: 4 bases; junction bases outside the gene matches: 16. The CDR3 extends over 18 amino acids. CDR3 sequence (DNA): TGTGCCAGCAGTCAATCAACCTATACCGGGACAGGGGTCTATGGCTACACCTTC. Residues: CASSQSTYTGTGVYGYTF.

This clone was observed once. The gene calls are TRBV25-1 and TRBJ2-1; 7 nucleotides line up with TRBD2. V was clipped by 8 bases and J by 1 base; unmatched bases: 5. CDR3 length: 14 residues. The germline CDR1 and CDR2 sequences are MGHDK and SYGVNS. The CDR3 loop reads CASGRADSYNEQFF. The CDR3 nucleotides are TGTGCCAGCGGGAGGGCCGATTCCTACAATGAGCAGTTCTTC.

CDR3 region: CASSYRGPPSYEQYF. The CDR3 DNA sequence: TGTGCCAGCAGTTACAGGGGACCCCCCTCCTACGAGCAGTACTTC. The V and J genes are TRBV2 and TRBJ2-7; 7 nucleotides align to TRBD1. The trim removed 5 bases at V and 0 bases at J, leaving 7 bases unmatched. Germline-derived CDR1 and CDR2 are SNHLY and FYNNEI. The CDR3 covers 15 residues.

CDR3 in DNA: TGTGCCAGCAGACCCGGACGGGATACACCCCTCCACTTT. It codes for CASRPGRDTPLHF. The chain employs TRBV6-5 and TRBJ1-6; no clear D. From germline, CDR1 is MNHEY and CDR2 SVGAGI. This CDR3 spans 13 amino acids. Trimming took off 6 bases at V and 11 bases at J, with 14 bases between the two ends.

The chain combines TRBV18 with TRBJ2-1, with 10 bases identical to TRBD2. The CDR3 has 15 amino acids. Germline-derived CDR1 and CDR2 are KGHSH and LQKENI. With 1 base clipped from V and 5 bases from J, the junction kept 2 bases outside the gene matches. In nucleotides, the CDR3 is TGTGCCAGCTCACCACGGAGCGGGAGGGACAATGAGCAGTTCTTC. Its protein product is CASSPRSGRDNEQFF.

In nucleotides, the CDR3 is TGTGCCGTCGGGGGGGCCCCCTTAGATACGCAGTATTTT. Translating gives CAVGGAPLDTQYF. The chain uses TRBV5-4 and TRBJ2-3; 8 bases agree with TRBD2. Germline loops: CDR1 SGHNT, CDR2 YYREEE (reference sequence). V shed 10 bases and J 5 bases; nucleotides not matched to a gene: 9. The CDR3 has 13 residues. The variable domain in full, completed from reference TRBV5-4 and TRBJ2-3, reads ETGVTQSPTHLIKTRGQQVTLRCSSQSGHNTVSWYQQALGQGPQFIFQYYREEENGRGNFPPRFSGLQFPNYSSELNVNALELDDSALYLCAVGGAPLDTQYFGPGTRLTVL.

The chain combines TRBV7-2 with TRBJ2-7; 11 positions agree with TRBD2. Germline CDR1 SGHTA, CDR2 FQGNSA. V lost 6 bases, J lost 2 bases, and 6 bases stayed unmatched. This CDR3 is 15 amino acids long. CDR3 in amino acids: CASRPTSGSTYEQYF. As DNA, the CDR3 is TGTGCCAGCAGACCTACTAGCGGGAGTACCTACGAGCAGTACTTC.

This clone was counted only a few times. The rearrangement joins TRBV6-5 to TRBJ1-2; 8 bases map to TRBD1. V was pared by 0 bases and J by 4 bases, with 4 bases of the junction left unmatched. The CDR3 loop spans 15 amino acids. Per the germline V gene, CDR1 is MNHEY and CDR2 is SVGAGI. The CDR3, as DNA: TGTGCCAGCAGTTACTCCAGGACAGGGATCTATGGCTACACCTTC. It specifies CASSYSRTGIYGYTF.

In its sample, this clone was seen once. The chain uses TRBV5-1 and TRBJ1-1; D gene uncertain. CDR1 and CDR2 (germline): SGHRS, YFSETQ. This CDR3 has 14 amino acids. Trimming pared 0 bases from V and 5 bases from J, leaving 11 bases between. This chain's CDR3 is CASSLDMGGTEAFF. CDR3 coding DNA: TGCGCCAGCAGCTTGGATATGGGAGGGACTGAAGCTTTCTTT.

This clone was observed a single time. J is TRBJ2-1 and V is TRBV5-1; 9 bases match TRBD2. Trimming cost V 2 bases and J 9 bases; bases outside gene matches: 6. The germline gives CDR1 SGHRS, CDR2 YFSETQ. This CDR3 has 14 amino acids. In DNA, the CDR3 is TGCGCCAGCAGCTTCCAGACTAGCGGACTTGAGCAGTTCTTC. This encodes CASSFQTSGLEQFF.

The V gene is TRBV5-1, the J gene TRBJ2-7; 9 bases are a match to TRBD2. V lost 4 bases to trimming and J lost 6 bases; unmatched junction nucleotides: 8. This CDR3 is 14 amino acids long. Per germline, CDR1 SGHRS and CDR2 YFSETQ. The CDR3 here is CASSLTSGRSEQYF. CDR3 bases: TGCGCCAGCAGCCTGACGAGCGGGAGGAGCGAGCAGTACTTC.